This TCR beta chain was captured by sequencing in a study of response to subunit inactivated influenza vaccine. General study findings and limits: The authors offered the suggestion that each seasonal influenza vaccination recruits few new T cells.

TCRdb re-called the RT-PCR reads through MiXCR, storing one row per CDR3 protein. The table lists approximately 530,000 distinct CDR3 sequences, approximately 6.9% of them singletons. Trimming took 4 bases from V and 3 from J, leaving 22 bases between them. Germline CDR1 and CDR2: KGHSH and LQKENI. The CDR3 has 17 amino acids. This clonotype occurred a few times. What it binds is not known. V usage is TRBV18 and J usage is TRBJ2-7; a possible D gene is TRBD2 (7 bases). The input for sequencing was PBMCs from blood, taken around 25 months after vaccination. The TCR was taken from a man between 50 and 75 years old who received an inactivated influenza vaccine. CDR3 residues: CASSLAQGLAELYEQYF. The CDR3 bases are TGTGCCAGCTCACTCGCCCAGGGGCTAGCGGAACTCTACGAGCAGTACTTC.